These 23 T cell receptor beta chains were all obtained from the same sample, sequenced in a study of tumor-infiltrating lymphocytes in primary liver carcinoma listed by TCRdb under 2017. TCRdb names Illumina HiSeq 2500 as the instrument used. Using a constant-region primer and ProtoScript II reverse transcriptase, TCRbeta-specific cDNA was reverse-transcribed from around 500 ng total RNA. Three nested multiplex PCR rounds, following a slightly modified ARM-PCR procedure, were used to build the TCRbeta libraries. The first two PCR rounds used multiplex TRBV1-TRBV30 forward primers with a Cbeta reverse primer, each for roughly 10 cycles. The public reads were run again by TCRdb, first through fastp at Q25 and then through MiXCR, and only productive beta chains were kept. Records with the same CDR3 protein are collapsed into one entry carrying the most frequent genes and DNA. This sample is represented by 300,000 to 400,000 distinct CDR3 sequences; roughly 60% of them were singletons. The ten largest account for roughly 8.6% of the sample.

Blood RNA was extracted from unsorted whole blood with TRIzol reagent; germline DNA came from the DNeasy Blood & Tissue kit. The sequencing sample was made of peripheral blood. All receptors come from a man aged 35 to 55 with primary liver carcinoma and hepatitis B virus infection.

Comment on this clonotype: Lacking the conserved final phenylalanine or tryptophan, this CDR3 likely reflects a read error. The chain combines TRBV12-5 with TRBJ2-1, with D maybe TRBD2 (5 bases). The CDR3 has 15 amino acids. V dropped 1 base and J dropped 7 bases, with 14 bases sitting between them. Germline assignment: CDR1 LGHNT and CDR2 FRNRAP. CDR3 region: CASGLGQSGGNEQFS. In nucleotides, the CDR3 is TGTGCTAGTGGTTTGGGCCAAAGCGGAGGTAATGAGCAGTTCTCC.

In the case of this clonotype: One end of the junction fails to match germline, which may point to a read error. This chain uses TRBV10-3 with TRBJ2-7; D not resolved. Germline assignment: CDR1 ENHRY and CDR2 SYGVKD. CDR3 length: 15 residues. The CDR3 sequence: CATSESGREVYEQYF. CDR3 coding DNA: TGTGCCACCAGTGAGTCTGGCAGAGAAGTCTACGAGCAGTACTTC.

With respect to this clonotype: A much bigger clone sits one base away, suggesting this may be a read error. The chain has TRBV6-5 and TRBJ2-2; D perhaps matches TRBD2 (6 bases). Deletions cut 8 bases from V and 3 bases from J, with 7 bases between. CDR3 size: 12 residues. Germline lookup yields CDR1 MNHEY and CDR2 SVGAGI. CDR3 sequence (DNA): TGTGCCAGCTGGAGGGACACCGGGGAGCTGTTTTTT. Protein sequence: CASWRDTGELFF.

Notes on this clonotype: A much larger clone differs from this one at a single base, so this may be a read error. The V and J genes are TRBV6-2 or TRBV6-3 and TRBJ1-2; D is ambiguous. Germline-derived CDR1 and CDR2 are MNHEY and SVGEGT. The CDR3 length is 13 residues. CDR3 nucleotide sequence: TGTGTCAGCAGCCCTTTAAGGTCCTATGGCTACACCTTC. It translates to CVSSPLRSYGYTF.

In this sample, this clonotype turned up a few times. This chain's CDR3 is CASSLSRGQPQHF. In DNA, the CDR3 is TGTGCCAGCAGTTTGAGCCGGGGGCAGCCCCAGCATTTT. The V gene is TRBV12-3 or TRBV12-4, the J gene TRBJ1-5; D is possibly TRBD1 (5 bases). The CDR3 runs 13 residues. With 3 bases removed from V and 7 bases from J, the gap between germline ends came to 10 bases.

As to this clonotype: The final CDR3 position lacks the conserved phenylalanine or tryptophan, pointing to a likely read error. V usage is TRBV29-1 and J usage is TRBJ1-1; D uncertain. This CDR3 contains 12 residues. The V gene's germline CDR1 is SQVTM and CDR2 ANQGSEA. CDR3 residues: CSGESGVTEAFL. The CDR3 coding sequence is TGCAGCGGTGAATCCGGGGTCACTGAAGCTTTCCTT.

With respect to this clonotype: Germline is not matched at one junction end, which may reflect a read error. The gene calls are TRBV7-8 and TRBJ2-1; D is uncertain. The CDR3 runs to 15 residues. CDR1 is SGHVS, CDR2 FQNEAQ, per germline. The CDR3 spells CASTLAGSSYDEQFF. The CDR3 DNA sequence: TGTGCCAGCACCTTAGCAGGAAGCTCCTACGATGAGCAGTTCTTC.

The V call is TRBV5-1, the J call TRBJ2-7, with a tentative D call TRBD1 (6 bases). Looked up from germline, CDR1 is SGHRS and CDR2 is YFSETQ. The CDR3 loop spans 14 amino acids. Trimming took off 0 bases at V and 3 bases at J, with 10 bases between the two ends. The CDR3 sequence: CASSLVGQIYEQYF. DNA for the CDR3: TGCGCCAGCAGCTTGGTTGGACAGATCTACGAGCAGTACTTC.

In the case of this clonotype: One junction end does not reproduce the germline sequence, and a read error may be involved. V and J are TRBV5-4 and TRBJ2-1; D is undetermined. The germline CDR1 and CDR2 sequences are SGHNT and YYREEE (reference sequence). The CDR3 covers 15 residues. CDR3 region: CASSQDRSSYNGQFF. The DNA of the CDR3 is TGTGCCAGCAGCCAGGACCGAAGCTCCTACAATGGGCAGTTCTTC.

About this clonotype itself: The junction shows a germline mismatch at one end, possibly a read error. V usage is TRBV7-9 and J usage is TRBJ2-2, with D uncertain. This CDR3 contains 16 residues. The germline gives CDR1 SEHNR, CDR2 FQNEAQ (reference sequence). Here the CDR3 DNA reads TGTGCAAGCAGCTTAGTTCTTCAGGATTGGACCGGGGAGCTGTTTTTT. It translates to CASSLVLQDWTGELFF. Together with reference TRBV7-9 and TRBJ2-2, the CDR3 gives the full variable domain: DTGVSQNPRHKITKRGQNVTFRCDPISEHNRLYWYRQTLGQGPEFLTYFQNEAQLEKSRLLSDRFSAERPKGSFSTLEIQRTEQGDSAMYLCASSLVLQDWTGELFFGEGSRLTVL.

Turning to this clonotype: A much larger clone lies a single base off, so this may be a read error. The chain has TRBV13 and TRBJ2-2, with 10 bases fitting TRBD2. The CDR3 spans 16 residues. Germline lookup yields CDR1 PRHDT and CDR2 FYEKMQ (reference sequence). CDR3 sequence reads: CASSRGLAANSGELFF. DNA of the CDR3: TGTGCCAGCAGCCGAGGACTAGCGGCGAACAGCGGGGAGCTGTTTTTT.

As to this clonotype: As the CDR3 is not closed by the conserved phenylalanine or tryptophan, this likely results from a read error. The V gene is TRBV4-3, the J gene TRBJ1-3, with D unclear. From germline, CDR1 is LGHNA and CDR2 YSLEER. There are 15 residues in the CDR3. The CDR3 DNA sequence: TGCCACAGCAGCCAAGATCGGGTATATGGAAACACCATATATTAT. This translates into CHSSQDRVYGNTIYY.

This clonotype was found once. The chain has TRBV10-1 and TRBJ1-1; D uncertain. Germline CDR1 is WNHNN and CDR2 is SYGVQD (reference sequence). The CDR3 runs to 14 residues. The V end was cut by 3 bases, the J end by 1 base, with 9 bases between. The CDR3 nucleotides are TGCGCCAGCAGTGATCGGGATAAGAACACTGAAGCTTTCTTT. This codes for CASSDRDKNTEAFF.

The rearrangement links TRBV28 to TRBJ2-7; TRBD1 or TRBD2 may be the D gene (5 bases each). The CDR3 length is 16 residues. Germline V gene data show CDR1 as MDHEN and CDR2 as SYDVKM. The V end was cut by 2 bases, the J end by 2 bases, with 16 bases between. DNA for the CDR3: TGTGCCAGCAGTTTAGAGGGGCCTTTTGGGGCCTACGAGCAGTACTTC. Its protein is CASSLEGPFGAYEQYF. The whole variable domain, remainder taken from reference TRBV28 and TRBJ2-7, is DVKVTQSSRYLVKRTGEKVFLECVQDMDHENMFWYRQDPGLGLRLIYFSYDVKMKEKGDIPEGYSVSREKKERFSLILESASTNQTSMYLCASSLEGPFGAYEQYFGPGTRLTVT.

This clonotype was seen more than once but under ten times. The J gene is TRBJ2-7, the V gene TRBV14; 8 positions match TRBD1. This CDR3 spans 15 amino acids. Germline trimming cut 3 bases from V and 5 bases from J; bases unmatched to any gene: 9. Germline lookup yields CDR1 SGHDN and CDR2 FVKESK. CDR3 nucleotide sequence: TGTGCCAGCAGCCAGGTGACAGGGGTGAAGAACGAGCAGTACTTC. Protein product: CASSQVTGVKNEQYF.

The CDR3 sequence is CASSPGGRYNEQFF. The CDR3, as DNA: TGCGCCAGCAGCCCAGGGGGGCGGTACAATGAGCAGTTCTTC. The V call is TRBV5-1, the J call TRBJ2-1; tentatively, D is TRBD1 (7 bases). Germline assignment: CDR1 SGHRS and CDR2 YFSETQ. The CDR3 totals 14 residues. The V and J ends lost 4 bases and 4 bases respectively, with 12 bases between them.

The table lists this clonotype with many counts. Here the CDR3 reads CASSRGLAGQGTQYF. For the CDR3, the DNA is TGCGCCAGCAGCCGAGGTCTAGCGGGACAGGGCACCCAGTACTTC. This sequence joins TRBV4-3 and TRBJ2-5; D might be TRBD1 or TRBD2, each matching 9 bases. The CDR3 extends over 15 amino acids. CDR1 is LGHNA and CDR2 is YSLEER in the germline V gene. The V end was cut by 4 bases, the J end by 8 bases, with 20 bases between.

The table lists this clonotype with many counts. V is TRBV6-1 and J is TRBJ1-2; tentative D call: TRBD1 (5 bases). The CDR3 spans 14 residues. Germline CDR1 and CDR2: MNHNS and SASEGT. The V gene lost 4 bases and the J gene lost 4 bases, with 13 bases spanning the gap. CDR3 sequence: CASSGGTAVYGYTF. CDR3 nucleotide sequence: TGTGCCAGCAGTGGTGGGACCGCCGTCTATGGCTACACCTTC.

In the case of this clonotype: A much larger clone lies a single base off, so this may be a read error. CDR3 DNA: TGCGCCAGCAGCGTCCTAGAAGAGTATAGCGGGGAGCTGTTTTTT. Translation: CASSVLEEYSGELFF. This sequence joins TRBV4-3 and TRBJ2-2, with D unclear. This CDR3 spans 15 amino acids. V lost 5 bases, J lost 7 bases, and 17 bases lay in between. The germline CDR1 and CDR2 sequences are LGHNA and YSLEER.

At least ten counts were recorded for this clonotype. The chain has TRBV29-1 and TRBJ1-1; D perhaps matches TRBD1 (5 bases). Trimming left V 5 bases short and J 4 bases short, with 14 bases between. This CDR3 region has 13 residues. Germline loops: CDR1 SQVTM, CDR2 ANQGSEA. CDR3 bases: TGCAGCGTTCGGACATCCTCCTTCACTGAAGCTTTCTTT. The encoded protein is CSVRTSSFTEAFF.

Remarks on this clonotype: Its ends do not fully match the called genes, so a read error is possible. V is TRBV12-5 and J is TRBJ2-2; possibly TRBD2 for D (5 bases). There are 14 residues in the CDR3. Germline CDR1 LGHNT, CDR2 FRNRAP. The CDR3 loop reads CTSGQEPNTGELFF. CDR3 DNA: TGTACTAGTGGCCAGGAACCGAACACCGGGGAGCTGTTTTTT.

In its sample, this clonotype was seen a few times. The V call is TRBV4-3, the J call TRBJ2-6; TRBD1 matches at 7 bases. V dropped 2 bases and J dropped 13; count of bases not matched to a gene: 11. CDR1 and CDR2 from the germline V gene are LGHNA and YSLEER. This CDR3 is built from 15 residues. The CDR3 sequence: CASSQPAQGHSVLTF. The CDR3 nucleotides read TGCGCCAGCAGCCAACCCGCACAGGGGCACTCGGTCCTGACTTTC.

Comments on this clonotype: Being one base from a much bigger clone, this may be a read error. This chain connects TRBV12-3 or TRBV12-4 to TRBJ2-1; D might be TRBD1 (6 bases). There are 15 residues in the CDR3. The germline V and J ends were trimmed by 4 bases and 6 bases, with 16 bases remaining between them. Written as DNA, the CDR3 is TGTGCCAGCAGTTCAATTGAAGGACAGATCAATGAGCAGTTCTTC. Translated: CASSSIEGQINEQFF.